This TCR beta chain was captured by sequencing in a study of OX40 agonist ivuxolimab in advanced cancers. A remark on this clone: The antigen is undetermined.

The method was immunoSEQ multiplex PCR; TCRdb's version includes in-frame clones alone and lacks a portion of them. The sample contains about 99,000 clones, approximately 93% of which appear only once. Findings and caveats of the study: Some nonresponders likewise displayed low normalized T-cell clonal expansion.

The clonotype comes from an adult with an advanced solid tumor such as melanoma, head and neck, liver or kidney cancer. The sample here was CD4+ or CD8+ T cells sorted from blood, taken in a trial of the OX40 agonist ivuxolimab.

The CDR3 bases are TGTGCCAGCAGCGTAGAGCGGGGAAGGTTGAACATTCAGTACTTC. It is translated as CASSVERGRLNIQYF. The chain employs TRBV9 and TRBJ2-4; 7 nucleotides agree with TRBD2. Germline V gene lookup returns CDR1 SGDLS and CDR2 YYNGEE. The CDR3 loop spans 15 amino acids. Trimming took 0 bases from V and 7 from J; bases not matched to a gene: 7.